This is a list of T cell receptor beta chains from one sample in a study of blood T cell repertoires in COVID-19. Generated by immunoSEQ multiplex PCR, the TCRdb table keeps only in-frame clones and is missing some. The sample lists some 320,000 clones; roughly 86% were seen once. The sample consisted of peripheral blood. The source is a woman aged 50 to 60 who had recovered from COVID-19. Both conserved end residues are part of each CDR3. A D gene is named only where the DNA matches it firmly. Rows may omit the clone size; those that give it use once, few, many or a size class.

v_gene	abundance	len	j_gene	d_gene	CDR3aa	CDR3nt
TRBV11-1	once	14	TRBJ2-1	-	CASSPHTSSVEQFF	TGTGCCAGCAGCCCCCACACTAGCTCCGTTGAGCAGTTCTTC
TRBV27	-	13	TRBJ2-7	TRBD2	CASRTSGSYEQYF	TGTGCCAGCAGAACTAGCGGTAGCTACGAGCAGTACTTC
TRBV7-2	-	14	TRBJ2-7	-	CASSVVREWHEQYF	TGTGCCAGCAGCGTAGTCCGGGAGTGGCACGAGCAGTACTTC
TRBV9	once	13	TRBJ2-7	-	CASSSGGSYEQYF	TGTGCCAGCAGCAGTGGCGGCTCCTACGAGCAGTACTTC
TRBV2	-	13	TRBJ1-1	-	CASSTYGDTIAFF	TGTGCCAGCAGTACCTACGGGGACACGATAGCTTTCTTT
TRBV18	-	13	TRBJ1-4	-	CASSPRRVQELFF	TGTGCCAGCTCACCACGGCGCGTTCAGGAACTGTTTTTT
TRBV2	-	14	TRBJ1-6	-	CASSPGPQGSPLHF	TGTGCCAGCAGCCCCGGGCCCCAGGGTTCACCCCTCCACTTT
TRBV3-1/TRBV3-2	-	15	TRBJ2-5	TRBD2	CASGALAGGQETQYF	TGTGCCAGCGGCGCACTAGCGGGAGGACAAGAGACCCAGTACTTC
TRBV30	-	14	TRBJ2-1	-	CAWRLSLGAYEQFF	TGTGCCTGGAGGTTATCCCTCGGTGCTTATGAGCAGTTCTTC
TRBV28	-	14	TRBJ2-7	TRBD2	CASSFGGLALEQYF	TGTGCCAGCAGTTTTGGGGGACTAGCGTTAGAGCAGTACTTC
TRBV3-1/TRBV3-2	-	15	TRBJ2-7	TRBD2	CASSQVGGGPNEQYF	TGTGCCAGCAGCCAAGTGGGCGGGGGGCCCAACGAGCAGTACTTC
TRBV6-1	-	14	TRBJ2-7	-	CASSEAADSGEQYF	TGTGCCAGCAGTGAAGCTGCGGACTCCGGCGAGCAGTACTTC
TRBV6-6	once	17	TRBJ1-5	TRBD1	CASSRGQDVGSNQPQHF	TGTGCCAGCAGTCGAGGACAGGATGTGGGTAGCAATCAGCCCCAGCATTTT
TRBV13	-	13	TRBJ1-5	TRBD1	CASSRQGGQPQHF	TGTGCCAGCAGTCGACAGGGAGGACAGCCCCAGCATTTT
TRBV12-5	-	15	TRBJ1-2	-	CASGLGGASNYGYTF	TGTGCTAGTGGTTTGGGAGGCGCCTCTAACTATGGCTACACCTTC
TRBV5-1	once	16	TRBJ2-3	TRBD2	CASSLTSGSRGHTQYF	TGCGCCAGCAGCTTGACTAGCGGGAGTAGGGGTCACACGCAGTATTTT
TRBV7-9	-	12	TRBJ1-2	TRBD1	CASSPTGVGYTF	TGTGCCAGCAGCCCGACAGGGGTTGGCTACACCTTC
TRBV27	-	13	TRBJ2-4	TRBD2	CASSTGLVGIQYF	TGTGCCAGCAGTACCGGACTAGTTGGCATTCAGTACTTC
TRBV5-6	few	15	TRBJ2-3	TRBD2	CASSLRLAPTDTQYF	TGTGCCAGCAGCTTGCGACTAGCCCCCACAGATACGCAGTATTTT
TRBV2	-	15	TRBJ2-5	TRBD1	CASTRDRGNQETQYF	TGTGCCAGCACGCGGGACAGGGGGAACCAAGAGACCCAGTACTTC
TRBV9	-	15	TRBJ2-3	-	CASSVEGRAADTQYF	TGTGCCAGCAGCGTAGAGGGCAGGGCGGCAGATACGCAGTATTTT
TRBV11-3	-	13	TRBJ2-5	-	CASSLDGTGTQYF	TGTGCCAGCAGCTTAGATGGTACGGGGACCCAGTACTTC
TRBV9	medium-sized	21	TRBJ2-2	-	CASSQRPSLTPGAVYTGELFF	TGTGCCAGCAGCCAACGACCATCACTAACACCAGGGGCGGTATATACCGGGGAGCTGTTTTTT
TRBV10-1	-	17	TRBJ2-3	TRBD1	CASSASRDRGLTDTQYF	TGCGCCAGCAGTGCTTCCCGGGACAGGGGGCTTACAGATACGCAGTATTTT
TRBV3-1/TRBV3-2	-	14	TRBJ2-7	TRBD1	CASTLGQGAGEQYF	TGTGCCAGCACCTTAGGACAGGGGGCTGGTGAGCAGTACTTC
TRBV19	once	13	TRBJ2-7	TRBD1	CASSNRGPGEQYF	TGTGCCAGTAGTAACAGGGGGCCGGGCGAGCAGTACTTC
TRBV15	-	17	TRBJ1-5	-	CATSRELSGGKNQPQHF	TGTGCCACCAGCAGAGAACTTTCGGGGGGCAAGAATCAGCCCCAGCATTTT
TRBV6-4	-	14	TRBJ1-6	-	CASTPGGRVSPLHF	TGTGCCAGCACCCCCGGAGGGAGGGTTTCACCCCTCCACTTT
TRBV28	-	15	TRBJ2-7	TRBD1	CASSSQGSRVYEQYF	TGTGCCAGCAGTTCACAGGGGTCAAGGGTATACGAGCAGTACTTC
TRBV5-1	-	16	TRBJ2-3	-	CASSLEGKQSTDTQYF	TGCGCCAGCAGCTTGGAAGGTAAACAGAGCACAGATACGCAGTATTTT
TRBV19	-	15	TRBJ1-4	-	CASSRTEAFNEKLFF	TGTGCCAGTAGTCGTACTGAAGCTTTTAATGAAAAACTGTTTTTT
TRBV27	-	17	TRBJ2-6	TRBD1	CASSFGTGSLGANVLTF	TGTGCCAGCAGTTTTGGGACAGGATCTCTGGGTGCCAACGTCCTGACTTTC
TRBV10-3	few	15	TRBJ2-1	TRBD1	CAISETGTGYNEQFF	TGTGCCATCAGTGAGACCGGGACAGGCTACAATGAGCAGTTCTTC
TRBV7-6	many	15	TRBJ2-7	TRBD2	CASSPGTSGGHEQYF	TGTGCCAGCAGCCCAGGGACTAGCGGGGGGCATGAGCAGTACTTC
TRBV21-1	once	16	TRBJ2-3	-	CARAQGTIDSTDTQYF	TGTGCCAGGGCCCAGGGGACTATAGATAGCACAGATACGCAGTATTTT
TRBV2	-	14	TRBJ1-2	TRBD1	CASSNRQGVYGYTF	TGTGCCAGCAGTAACCGACAGGGCGTCTATGGCTACACCTTC
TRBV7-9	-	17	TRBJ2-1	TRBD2	CASSLAKASGSDNEQFF	TGTGCCAGCAGCTTAGCGAAGGCTAGCGGGAGTGACAATGAGCAGTTCTTC
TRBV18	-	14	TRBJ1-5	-	CASDQSGGNQPQHF	TGTGCCAGCGACCAATCAGGGGGCAATCAGCCCCAGCATTTT
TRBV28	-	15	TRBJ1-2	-	CASSSSGKSLGGYTF	TGTGCCAGCAGTTCCTCCGGGAAATCTTTAGGAGGCTACACCTTC
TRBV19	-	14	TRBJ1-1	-	CASSIVGQNTEAFF	TGTGCCAGTAGTATAGTAGGACAGAACACTGAAGCTTTCTTT
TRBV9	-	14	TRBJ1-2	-	CASSPGITVAGYTF	TGTGCCAGCAGTCCAGGGATTACGGTCGCTGGCTACACCTTC
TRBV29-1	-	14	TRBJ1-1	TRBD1	CSVEAGTANTEAFF	TGCAGCGTTGAGGCTGGGACAGCGAACACTGAAGCTTTCTTT
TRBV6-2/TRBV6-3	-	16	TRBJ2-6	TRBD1	CASSYGRGLGANVLTF	TGTGCCAGCAGTTACGGCAGGGGGCTTGGGGCCAACGTCCTGACTTTC
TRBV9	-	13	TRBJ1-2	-	CASTGGGQEGYTF	TGTGCCAGCACCGGGGGGGGGCAGGAAGGCTACACCTTC
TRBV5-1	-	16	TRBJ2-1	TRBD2	CASSTTSGISYDEQFF	TGCGCCAGCAGCACGACTAGCGGGATTTCGTACGATGAGCAGTTCTTC